Shown below are 13 T cell receptor beta chains from a single sample sequenced in a study of blood T cells in healthy people across ages. A sample-barcoded 5' primer and a J-beta primer mix were used in a second PCR of about 6 to 11 cycles. TCRdb passed the 5' RACE reads through MiXCR, listing each CDR3 protein once. The sample lists 700,000 or so distinct CDR3 sequences, about 43% occurring once. Sequencing input: blood. The origin of the receptors is a man older than 75 in good health.

Many counts were recorded for this clonotype. The J gene is TRBJ2-7, the V gene TRBV7-2; TRBD2 is a possible D gene (5 bases). The germline gives CDR1 SGHTA, CDR2 FQGNSA. Trimming stripped 1 base from V and 3 bases from J, with 13 bases between. The CDR3 sequence is 15 residues long. CDR3 loop: CASSLEADGNYEQYF. For the CDR3, the DNA is TGTGCCAGCAGCTTAGAAGCGGACGGCAACTACGAGCAGTACTTC.

The chain carries TRBV5-1 and TRBJ2-7; TRBD2 aligns across 9 bases. The V and J ends lost 4 bases and 5 bases, in that order; junction bases with no gene match: 7. The CDR3 length is 14 residues. Germline V lookup: CDR1 SGHRS, CDR2 YFSETQ. In nucleotides, the CDR3 is TGCGCCAGCAGCCCCGGACTAGCGTCCCACGAGCAGTACTTC. Translation: CASSPGLASHEQYF. Together with reference TRBV5-1 and TRBJ2-7, the CDR3 gives the full variable domain: KAGVTQTPRYLIKTRGQQVTLSCSPISGHRSVSWYQQTPGQGLQFLFEYFSETQRNKGNFPGRFSGRQFSNSRSEMNVSTLELGDSALYLCASSPGLASHEQYFGPGTRLTVT.

V and J are TRBV15 and TRBJ2-3; no clear D gene. CDR1 and CDR2 from the germline V gene are LNHNV and YYDKDF (reference sequence). The ends were cut back, 0 bases at V and 6 bases at J, with 7 bases in the middle. The CDR3 runs to 13 residues. The CDR3 sequence is CATSRDLQDTQYF. The DNA of the CDR3 is TGTGCCACCAGCAGAGATCTACAGGATACGCAGTATTTT.

In nucleotides, the CDR3 is TGTGCCAGCAGCCTCGGGGGGGCGGGTGCTCTCTACGAGCAGTACTTC. Translating it yields CASSLGGAGALYEQYF. V and J are TRBV7-2 and TRBJ2-7; 8 nucleotides align to TRBD2. Germline lookup yields CDR1 SGHTA and CDR2 FQGNSA. V trimming: 5 bases; J trimming: 3 bases; junction bases outside the gene matches: 12. The CDR3 totals 16 residues.

The rearrangement joins TRBV7-9 to TRBJ2-6; D may correspond to TRBD1 or TRBD2 (8 bases each). There are 20 residues in the CDR3. The ends were cut back, 3 bases at V and 2 bases at J, with 23 bases in the middle. CDR1 is SEHNR and CDR2 is FQNEAQ in the germline V gene (reference sequence). Written as DNA, the CDR3 is TGTGCCAGCAGCTTCCAGGGGGCCAGCGGGAGTAAGCCTGGGGCCAACGTCCTGACTTTC. It specifies CASSFQGASGSKPGANVLTF.

As to this clonotype: A much larger clone lies one base from this, so it may be a read error. The chain is built from TRBV27 and TRBJ2-1; D may be TRBD1 (6 bases). Germline V gene sequence: CDR1 MNHEY, CDR2 SMNVEV (reference sequence). The CDR3 is 16 amino acids. CDR3 sequence (DNA): TGTGCCAGCAGTCCCTTTACGACAGGCGTATACAATGGGCAGTTCTTC. The encoded protein is CASSPFTTGVYNGQFF.

At least ten counts were recorded for this clonotype. The chain is built from TRBV12-3 or TRBV12-4 and TRBJ2-2; the D gene is possibly TRBD2 (7 bases). Trimming shortened V by 5 bases and J by 4 bases, and 17 bases separated the two germline ends. This CDR3 has 16 amino acids. CDR3 sequence reads: CASSLRGAPGTGELFF. In DNA form, the CDR3 reads TGTGCCAGCAGTCTTCGGGGGGCGCCGGGCACCGGGGAGCTGTTTTTT.

The chain is built from TRBV5-6 and TRBJ2-1; a possible D gene is TRBD1 (6 bases). The CDR3 has 17 amino acids. Per germline, CDR1 SGHDT and CDR2 YYEEEE. V gave up 4 bases and J gave up 2 bases, with 19 bases separating them. The CDR3, as DNA: TGTGCCAGCAGCAGGCGCGGATACAGGGTTGCCTACAATGAGCAGTTCTTC. Residues: CASSRRGYRVAYNEQFF.

To note about this clonotype: This likely comes from a read error, as the CDR3 has no conserved phenylalanine or tryptophan at its end. This chain joins TRBV5-1 and TRBJ2-7; 13 bases align to TRBD2. Germline V gene sequence: CDR1 SGHRS, CDR2 YFSETQ. J gave up 5 bases and V 4 bases, and 6 bases lay outside the gene matches. This CDR3 region has 15 residues. The CDR3 loop reads CASSAGLAGVNEQYI. The CDR3 DNA reads as TGCGCCAGCAGCGCTGGACTAGCGGGAGTCAACGAGCAGTACATC.

The chain links TRBV7-8 to TRBJ1-6; D is undetermined. V was cut by 5 bases and J by 8 bases, with 10 bases left in between. The CDR3 has 13 amino acids. Germline assignment: CDR1 SGHVS and CDR2 FQNEAQ. The CDR3 is CASSTDVDSPLHF. For the CDR3, the DNA is TGTGCCAGCAGCACGGACGTCGATTCACCCCTCCACTTT.

This clonotype was found many times. The genes are TRBV4-1 and TRBJ2-5, with TRBD2 matching over 11 bases. The ends lost 1 base at V and 4 bases at J; junction bases unmatched: 8. The CDR3 consists of 17 residues. Germline V gene sequence: CDR1 MGHRA, CDR2 YSYEKL. The CDR3 spells CASSQGAIAGGGETQYF. The DNA for the CDR3 is TGCGCCAGCAGCCAAGGGGCTATAGCGGGGGGGGGAGAGACCCAGTACTTC.

This clonotype was seen more than once but under ten times. The chain carries TRBV20-1 and TRBJ1-2; 7 bases fit TRBD1. V dropped 3 bases and J dropped 7; count of bases not matched to a gene: 8. In germline, CDR1 is DFQATT, CDR2 SNEGSKA (reference sequence). CDR3 length: 13 amino acids. CDR3 nucleotides: TGCAGTGCTAGCCAGCAGGGGGGTCCTGGCTACACCTTC. Translating it yields CSASQQGGPGYTF.

The chain uses TRBV27 and TRBJ1-1, with TRBD1 as a possible D gene (6 bases). Trimming took off 1 base at V and 1 base at J, with 10 bases between the two ends. The CDR3 contains 15 residues. Germline V lookup: CDR1 MNHEY, CDR2 SMNVEV (reference sequence). CDR3 loop: CASSLWGHQNTEAFF. The CDR3 bases are TGTGCCAGCAGTTTATGGGGACACCAGAACACTGAAGCTTTCTTT.